Presented here are 20 T cell receptor beta chains from one specimen sequenced in a study of cytomegalovirus exposure and HLA in healthy donors. PCR primers comprised 60 Vbeta and 13 Jbeta primers. The method was immunoSEQ multiplex PCR; TCRdb's version includes in-frame clones alone and lacks a portion of them. The sample holds roughly 120,000 clones, 70% to 80% seen once. Specimen: PBMCs. The receptors stem from a man aged 18 to 35 in good health and CMV-seronegative.

CDR3 protein: CANRYRPPEQYF. CDR3 in DNA: TGTGCCAACCGCTACAGACCCCCAGAGCAGTACTTC. The gene calls are TRBV9 and TRBJ2-7, with unresolved D. The V end was cut by 9 bases, the J end by 7 bases, with 17 bases between. CDR3 size: 12 residues. Germline assignment: CDR1 SGDLS and CDR2 YYNGEE.

V and J are TRBV13 and TRBJ1-2; 10 bases are shared with TRBD1. V was clipped by 2 bases and J by 4 bases; unmatched bases: 7. CDR1 is PRHDT and CDR2 is FYEKMQ in the germline V gene (reference sequence). This CDR3 comprises 16 residues. The CDR3 nucleotides are TGTGCCAGCAGCTTAAAGGGGACAGGGGCCGGCTATGGCTACACCTTC. Encoded protein: CASSLKGTGAGYGYTF.

The chain carries TRBV9 and TRBJ1-5; maybe TRBD1 (6 bases). Trimming pared 5 bases from V and 5 bases from J, leaving 17 bases between. The CDR3 consists of 15 residues. Germline CDR1 reads SGDLS; CDR2 reads YYNGEE. The CDR3 DNA reads TGTGCCAGCAGTCCTTCAGGACAGCACGATCAGCCCCAGCATTTT. Encoded protein: CASSPSGQHDQPQHF.

The chain is built from TRBV28 and TRBJ2-1, with D possibly matching TRBD1 (6 bases). CDR3 size: 17 residues. V was cut by 4 bases and J by 2 bases, with 18 bases left in between. Germline V gene data show CDR1 as MDHEN and CDR2 as SYDVKM. CDR3 bases: TGTGCCAGCAGTTCCCTCCAACGGGACACTACCTACAATGAGCAGTTCTTC. This codes for CASSSLQRDTTYNEQFF.

This chain joins TRBV11-2 and TRBJ2-7, with a possible D match to TRBD2 (7 bases). V lost 1 base to trimming and J lost 6 bases, with 13 bases between them. The CDR3 loop spans 14 amino acids. From germline, CDR1 is SGHAT and CDR2 FQNNGV. CDR3 sequence (DNA): TGTGCCAGCAGCTTAGGGAGAGGGGGGGGCGAGCAGTACGTC. Amino acids: CASSLGRGGGEQYV.

V usage is TRBV5-1 and J usage is TRBJ2-3; 7 bases line up with TRBD1. V shed 4 bases and J 2 bases; nucleotides not matched to a gene: 7. CDR1 is SGHRS, CDR2 YFSETQ, per germline. The CDR3 runs to 15 residues. DNA of the CDR3: TGCGCCAGCAGCGGGGGACAGCTGAACACAGATACGCAGTATTTT. The encoded protein is CASSGGQLNTDTQYF.

The genes are TRBV4-1 and TRBJ1-6; D is undetermined. V lost 1 base to trimming and J lost 7 bases, with 8 bases between them. This CDR3 has 14 amino acids. Germline V gene data show CDR1 as MGHRA and CDR2 as YSYEKL. CDR3 sequence reads: CASSQGTGNSPLHF. The CDR3 coding sequence is TGCGCCAGCAGCCAAGGGACGGGAAATTCACCCCTCCACTTT.

The CDR3 bases are TGTGCCAGCAGCCCCGGACAGGGGAGCTCTGGAAACACCATATATTTT. Translated, it gives CASSPGQGSSGNTIYF. The rearrangement links TRBV7-3 to TRBJ1-3; 9 bases match TRBD1. The junction had 5 bases not matched to a gene; V was cut back by 5 bases and J by 0 bases. Germline V gene sequence: CDR1 SGHTA, CDR2 FQGTGA. The CDR3 has 16 amino acids.

The chain couples TRBV10-3 to TRBJ1-1, with 7 bases matching TRBD1. Trimming took 11 bases from V and 6 from J; bases not matched to a gene: 9. CDR1 is ENHRY, CDR2 SYGVKD, per germline. This CDR3 spans 12 amino acids. As DNA, the CDR3 is TGTGCCGCCGGACAGGTCGGGGCTGAAGCTTTCTTT. Protein sequence: CAAGQVGAEAFF.

The V call is TRBV30, the J call TRBJ1-1, with D tentatively TRBD1 (6 bases). CDR3 length: 20 amino acids. Looked up from germline, CDR1 is GTSNPN and CDR2 is SVGIG (reference sequence). V was trimmed by 0 bases and J by 1 base, leaving 27 bases between them. The CDR3 DNA follows: TGTGCCTGGAGTGTGCGCGGATCCGGGACACCTAGTAGGAAGAACACTGAAGCTTTCTTT. Amino acid sequence: CAWSVRGSGTPSRKNTEAFF.

CDR3 sequence: CASSVASGRNNEQFF. The CDR3 DNA follows: TGTGCCAGTAGTGTGGCTAGCGGGAGGAACAATGAGCAGTTCTTC. This chain connects TRBV19 to TRBJ2-1, with TRBD2 identical over 11 bases. The CDR3 sequence is 15 residues long. The V gene end was trimmed by 5 bases and the J gene end by 5 bases; junction bases not matched to a gene: 5. CDR1 and CDR2 (germline): LNHDA, SQIVND (reference sequence). Using reference TRBV19 and TRBJ2-1 for the parts outside the CDR3, the full variable domain is DGGITQSPKYLFRKEGQNVTLSCEQNLNHDAMYWYRQDPGQGLRLIYYSQIVNDFQKGDIAEGYSVSREKKESFPLTVTSAQKNPTAFYLCASSVASGRNNEQFFGPGTRLTVL.

V and J are TRBV15 and TRBJ2-5, with D perhaps TRBD2 (6 bases). This CDR3 has 14 residues. Trimming cost V 0 bases and J 5 bases, with 10 bases left between them. CDR1 LNHNV and CDR2 YYDKDF come from the germline V gene (reference sequence). The chain's CDR3 is CATSREGGFETQYF. For the CDR3, the DNA is TGTGCCACCAGCAGAGAAGGAGGGTTTGAGACCCAGTACTTC.

The chain joins TRBV6-4 to TRBJ2-3; 8 bases line up with TRBD2. V was pared by 2 bases and J by 0 bases, with 4 bases of the junction left unmatched. The length of the CDR3 is 16 residues. Germline-derived CDR1 and CDR2 are MRHNA and SNTAGT. As DNA, the CDR3 is TGTGCCAGCAGTGACGGAACTAGCGGTAGCACAGATACGCAGTATTTT. Amino acids: CASSDGTSGSTDTQYF.

The chain couples TRBV10-3 to TRBJ2-1; 11 bases match TRBD2. V lost 3 bases to trimming and J lost 6 bases; unmatched junction nucleotides: 4. This CDR3 is built from 15 residues. Germline lookup yields CDR1 ENHRY and CDR2 SYGVKD. The CDR3 coding sequence is TGTGCCATCAGTGATCCCGGGACTAGCGGCAATGAGCAGTTCTTC. Translating gives CAISDPGTSGNEQFF.

V gene TRBV11-3 combines with J gene TRBJ2-7; 7 bases agree with TRBD2. Germline trimming cut 1 base from V and 3 bases from J; bases unmatched to any gene: 12. This CDR3 spans 17 amino acids. In germline, CDR1 is SGHNT, CDR2 YENEEA. The CDR3 DNA follows: TGTGCCAGCAGCTTAGTGACGGCGGGAGTTTTTCGCTACGAGCAGTACTTC. It translates to CASSLVTAGVFRYEQYF.

This sequence joins TRBV14 and TRBJ2-5, with D possibly being TRBD1 (6 bases). The CDR3 is 15 amino acids. Trimming left V 0 bases short and J 5 bases short, with 13 bases between. The germline gives CDR1 SGHDN, CDR2 FVKESK. CDR3 sequence (DNA): TGTGCCAGCAGCCAAGATAAGACAGGAGTGGAGACCCAGTACTTC. Its translation is CASSQDKTGVETQYF.

V and J are TRBV28 and TRBJ2-1; tentative D call: TRBD2 (7 bases). This CDR3 comprises 16 residues. Per germline, CDR1 MDHEN and CDR2 SYDVKM. V lost 3 bases, J lost 4 bases, and 16 bases lay in between. The CDR3: CASSLKGGTTYNEQFF. The CDR3 DNA reads TGTGCCAGCAGTTTGAAGGGGGGGACTACATACAATGAGCAGTTCTTC. Full variable domain (missing parts from reference TRBV28 and TRBJ2-1): DVKVTQSSRYLVKRTGEKVFLECVQDMDHENMFWYRQDPGLGLRLIYFSYDVKMKEKGDIPEGYSVSREKKERFSLILESASTNQTSMYLCASSLKGGTTYNEQFFGPGTRLTVL.

This clone was found a few times. The chain couples TRBV10-3 to TRBJ2-7, with D tentatively TRBD1 (5 bases). Deletions cut 7 bases from V and 4 bases from J, with 17 bases between. This CDR3 is built from 14 residues. Germline V gene data show CDR1 as ENHRY and CDR2 as SYGVKD. This chain's CDR3 is CAIKGAKNDYEQYF. The CDR3 DNA reads TGTGCCATCAAAGGGGCAAAGAACGATTACGAGCAGTACTTC.

The chain is built from TRBV27 and TRBJ2-7; a possible D gene is TRBD1 (6 bases). Germline V lookup: CDR1 MNHEY, CDR2 SMNVEV (reference sequence). Trimming cost V 6 bases and J 0 bases, with 9 bases left between them. The CDR3 covers 13 residues. CDR3 nucleotide sequence: TGTGCCAGCAGGAGGGACAACTCCTACGAGCAGTACGTC. Protein product: CASRRDNSYEQYV.

CDR3 residues: CASSSGQGDTGELFF. In DNA, the CDR3 is TGTGCCAGCTCGTCCGGACAGGGTGACACCGGGGAGCTGTTTTTT. This chain joins TRBV18 and TRBJ2-2; 8 bases are a match to TRBD1. The CDR3 is 15 residues long. Per the germline V gene, CDR1 is KGHSH and CDR2 is LQKENI. Unmatched junction bases numbered 6, after V lost 6 bases and J lost 3 bases.